Listed below are T cell receptor beta chains from one sample, sequenced in a study of T cells in Graves' hyperthyroidism and ophthalmopathy. TCRdb fed the multiplex PCR reads into MiXCR, producing one record per CDR3 protein. The sample yields about 380,000 distinct CDR3 sequences, about 14% seen once. The sample comprised blood. These receptors were collected from a man aged 30-40 years with Graves' hyperthyroidism that later progressed to Graves' ophthalmopathy. Both conserved end residues are part of each CDR3. Each record gives: J gene, clone size, D gene, V gene, CDR3 DNA, CDR3 protein. A D gene is named only where the DNA matches it firmly. Size values are once, few and many counts, or a class for expanded clones, and some rows have none.

j_gene: TRBJ2-1
abundance: many
d_gene: .
v_gene: TRBV2
CDR3nt: TGTGCCAGCAGGGTGGTTGTGGGCCACAATGAGCAGTTCTTC
CDR3aa: CASRVVVGHNEQFF

j_gene: TRBJ1-5
abundance: .
d_gene: TRBD1
v_gene: TRBV5-1
CDR3nt: TGCGCCAGCAGCTTGGCCGTCGGGCAGGGGGCGGGTTGGAATCAGCCCCAGCATTTT
CDR3aa: CASSLAVGQGAGWNQPQHF

j_gene: TRBJ2-4
abundance: few
d_gene: .
v_gene: TRBV4-1
CDR3nt: TGCGCCAGCAGCCAGCCCTTTGCCGGGCACGCCAAAAACATTCAGTACTTC
CDR3aa: CASSQPFAGHAKNIQYF

j_gene: TRBJ1-5
abundance: many
d_gene: TRBD1
v_gene: TRBV28
CDR3nt: TGTGCCAGCAGTTTAAGACTGGGACAGGAGTTTCAGCCCCAGCATTTT
CDR3aa: CASSLRLGQEFQPQHF

j_gene: TRBJ2-7
abundance: many
d_gene: TRBD1
v_gene: TRBV6-1
CDR3nt: TGTGCCAGCAGTGAAGCGCAGACAGGGGGCTACGAGCAGTACTTC
CDR3aa: CASSEAQTGGYEQYF

j_gene: TRBJ1-2
abundance: .
d_gene: .
v_gene: TRBV19
CDR3nt: TGTGCCAGTAGTACCTATACAAGTGGCTACACCTTC
CDR3aa: CASSTYTSGYTF

j_gene: TRBJ2-1
abundance: many
d_gene: TRBD1
v_gene: TRBV24-1
CDR3nt: TGTGCCACCAGTGAGGGGGACAGGGTTAATGAGCAGTTCTTC
CDR3aa: CATSEGDRVNEQFF

j_gene: TRBJ2-1
abundance: many
d_gene: .
v_gene: TRBV10-3
CDR3nt: TGTGCCATCAGAGGGAGCGACGACAATGAGCAGTTCTTC
CDR3aa: CAIRGSDDNEQFF

j_gene: TRBJ2-5
abundance: few
d_gene: .
v_gene: TRBV27
CDR3nt: TGTGCCAGATCGTGCACGCGGGCCCAGCGGCGGGAGACCCAGTACTTC
CDR3aa: CARSCTRAQRRETQYF

j_gene: TRBJ2-5
abundance: many
d_gene: .
v_gene: TRBV6-1
CDR3nt: TGTGCCAGCAGTTCGGACCCCCAAGAGACCCAGTACTTC
CDR3aa: CASSSDPQETQYF

j_gene: TRBJ1-2
abundance: many
d_gene: TRBD1
v_gene: TRBV6-5
CDR3nt: TGTGCCAGCAGTTACTCGACGGGACAGGTCTATGGCTACACCTTC
CDR3aa: CASSYSTGQVYGYTF

j_gene: TRBJ2-7
abundance: many
d_gene: TRBD1
v_gene: TRBV2
CDR3nt: TGTGCCAGCAGTGTCCCGGGACAGTACGAGCAGTACTTC
CDR3aa: CASSVPGQYEQYF

j_gene: TRBJ1-6
abundance: many
d_gene: TRBD1
v_gene: TRBV28
CDR3nt: TGTGCCAGCAGGACAGGGTTCAATTCACCCCTCCACTTT
CDR3aa: CASRTGFNSPLHF

j_gene: TRBJ1-2
abundance: many
d_gene: .
v_gene: TRBV20-1
CDR3nt: TGCAGTGCTTACGATGGCTATGGCTACACCTTC
CDR3aa: CSAYDGYGYTF

j_gene: TRBJ2-2
abundance: .
d_gene: .
v_gene: TRBV5-1
CDR3nt: TGCGCCAGCAGCTTGTCGGCAGATCAGGCCGGGGAGCTGTTTTTT
CDR3aa: CASSLSADQAGELFF

j_gene: TRBJ1-6
abundance: .
d_gene: .
v_gene: TRBV4-1
CDR3nt: TGCGCCAGCAGCCAAGGGACACCCAATTCACCCCTCCACTTT
CDR3aa: CASSQGTPNSPLHF

j_gene: TRBJ2-1
abundance: few
d_gene: TRBD2
v_gene: TRBV20-1
CDR3nt: TGCAGTGCGAGACTAGCGGGGGGCCCGAGCTCCTACAATGAGCAGTTCTTC
CDR3aa: CSARLAGGPSSYNEQFF

j_gene: TRBJ2-1
abundance: few
d_gene: .
v_gene: TRBV18
CDR3nt: TGTGCCAGCTCACAGGTCGACAGAAGCACCATTAATGAGCAGTTCTTC
CDR3aa: CASSQVDRSTINEQFF